This entry lists 21 T cell receptor beta chains sequenced from one sample in a study of blood T cell repertoires in COVID-19. Libraries were prepared by immunoSEQ multiplex PCR; TCRdb keeps only in-frame clonotypes and omits some of them. The data show some 100,000 clones, with more than 65% seen just once and 20% to 25% held by the top ten. Sequenced input: peripheral blood. Every receptor here comes from a man older than 75 with active or convalescent COVID-19.

This sequence joins TRBV9 and TRBJ1-4, with D tentatively TRBD1 (6 bases). In germline, CDR1 is SGDLS, CDR2 YYNGEE. Trimming left V 6 bases short and J 7 bases short, with 16 bases between. The length of the CDR3 is 14 residues. The CDR3 is CASTPGVPGEKLFF. Here the CDR3 DNA reads TGTGCCAGCACCCCAGGGGTCCCGGGTGAAAAACTGTTTTTT.

The chain has TRBV28 and TRBJ1-1; unclear D gene. Trimming shortened V by 7 bases and J by 1 base, and 10 bases separated the two germline ends. Per germline, CDR1 MDHEN and CDR2 SYDVKM. The CDR3 loop spans 13 amino acids. The CDR3 DNA follows: TGTGCCAGCACGGGAATGGGGAACACTGAAGCTTTCTTT. This sequence encodes CASTGMGNTEAFF.

This clone was counted only a few times. This chain uses TRBV7-6 with TRBJ1-6, with 7 bases that match TRBD1. The germline V gene has CDR1 SGHVS and CDR2 FNYEAQ. The CDR3 totals 16 residues. Trimming cost V 1 base and J 5 bases; bases outside gene matches: 5. The CDR3 reads CASSLGSGQNNSPLHF. Written as DNA, the CDR3 is TGTGCCAGCAGCTTAGGATCGGGACAGAATAATTCACCCCTCCACTTT.

This chain links TRBV19 with TRBJ1-6; D is perhaps TRBD1 (6 bases). The CDR3 extends over 14 amino acids. V lost 4 bases, J lost 7 bases, and 11 bases lay in between. Germline V gives CDR1 LNHDA, CDR2 SQIVND (reference sequence). The CDR3 region has the DNA TGTGCCAGTAGTACACAGGGAAGAAATTCACCCCTCCACTTT. Its protein product is CASSTQGRNSPLHF. The variable domain in full, completed from reference TRBV19 and TRBJ1-6, reads DGGITQSPKYLFRKEGQNVTLSCEQNLNHDAMYWYRQDPGQGLRLIYYSQIVNDFQKGDIAEGYSVSREKKESFPLTVTSAQKNPTAFYLCASSTQGRNSPLHFGNGTRLTVT.

The chain is built from TRBV3-1 (or the pseudogene TRBV3-2) and TRBJ2-2; a weak D match, TRBD2 (5 bases). V was trimmed by 5 bases and J by 5 bases, leaving 15 bases between them. CDR1 and CDR2 from the germline V gene are LGHDT and YNNKEL (reference sequence). There are 15 residues in the CDR3. The DNA of the CDR3 is TGTGCCAGCAGCGGGGAGTCAAAGGGTACCGGGGAGCTGTTTTTT. This sequence encodes CASSGESKGTGELFF.

This clone was detected a few times. The chain employs TRBV6-5 and TRBJ1-6; 8 nucleotides line up with TRBD1. J lost 7 bases, V lost 6 bases, and 5 bases had no gene match. The CDR3 runs to 14 residues. In germline, CDR1 is MNHEY, CDR2 SVGAGI. The CDR3 here is CASSRQGKNSPLHF. As DNA, the CDR3 is TGTGCCAGCAGCAGACAGGGGAAGAATTCACCCCTCCACTTT.

V usage is TRBV27 and J usage is TRBJ1-2, with D perhaps TRBD1 (5 bases). The V end lost 5 bases, the J end lost 4 bases, and 14 bases lay between the germline ends. CDR3 size: 14 residues. Germline V lookup: CDR1 MNHEY, CDR2 SMNVEV (reference sequence). Here the CDR3 reads CASSTQGGGYGYTF. In DNA form, the CDR3 reads TGTGCCAGCAGTACCCAGGGAGGCGGCTATGGCTACACCTTC.

The chain recombines TRBV2 with TRBJ2-2; 11 bases fit TRBD2. Germline V CDR1 and CDR2: SNHLY, FYNNEI. V lost 6 bases to trimming and J lost 1 base; unmatched junction nucleotides: 4. This CDR3 region has 16 residues. The CDR3 bases are TGTGCCAGCAGGCTGACTAGCGGGGAGAACACCGGGGAGCTGTTTTTT. Amino acid sequence: CASRLTSGENTGELFF.

The sample holds a few counts of this clone. The rearrangement joins TRBV19 to TRBJ1-6, with TRBD1 identical over 8 bases. Looked up from germline, CDR1 is LNHDA and CDR2 is SQIVND (reference sequence). The V gene end was trimmed by 6 bases and the J gene end by 10 bases; junction bases not matched to a gene: 8. The CDR3 is 14 amino acids. DNA for the CDR3: TGTGCCAGTAGGAAGGACAGGGAGGACTCACCCCTCCACTTT. It specifies CASRKDREDSPLHF.

This clone is a singleton in its sample. V and J are TRBV5-1 and TRBJ1-4; TRBD1 aligns across 8 bases. This CDR3 has 16 amino acids. After removal of 0 bases from V and 0 bases from J, the junction contained 1 base not matched to a gene. Germline CDR1 is SGHRS and CDR2 is YFSETQ. CDR3 residues: CASSLAGGATNEKLFF. The DNA for the CDR3 is TGCGCCAGCAGCTTGGCAGGGGGCGCAACTAATGAAAAACTGTTTTTT.

The chain has TRBV3-1 (or the pseudogene TRBV3-2) and TRBJ1-2, with D maybe TRBD1 (5 bases). V dropped 5 bases and J dropped 3 bases, with 19 bases sitting between them. The CDR3 is 16 residues long. Per the germline V gene, CDR1 is LGHDT and CDR2 is YNNKEL (reference sequence). As DNA, the CDR3 is TGTGCCAGCAGCTCTACCCATGGGGGGGACTACTATGGCTACACCTTC. Translating gives CASSSTHGGDYYGYTF.

V gene TRBV6-5 combines with J gene TRBJ2-6, with D uncertain. Germline V gene lookup returns CDR1 MNHEY and CDR2 SVGAGI. Trimming left V 9 bases short and J 0 bases short, with 6 bases between. The CDR3 runs 13 residues. The CDR3 DNA follows: TGTGCCAGTATCTTCTCTGGGGCCAACGTCCTGACTTTC. The encoded protein is CASIFSGANVLTF.

CDR3 sequence reads: CASSQRSGAGDTQYF. The DNA for the CDR3 is TGCGCCAGCAGCCAAAGGTCAGGGGCCGGCGATACGCAGTATTTT. The chain uses TRBV4-3 and TRBJ2-3; tentative D call: TRBD1 (6 bases). Germline V lookup: CDR1 LGHNA, CDR2 YSLEER. The CDR3 is made up of 15 amino acids. V was pared by 2 bases and J by 6 bases, with 15 bases between.

There are a few counts of this clone. This rearrangement joins TRBV5-1 to TRBJ1-1, with 11 bases matching TRBD1. From germline, CDR1 is SGHRS and CDR2 YFSETQ. The CDR3 is 16 amino acids. The ends lost 3 bases at V and 0 bases at J; junction bases unmatched: 4. CDR3 bases: TGCGCCAGCAGCTCTCGGGACAGGGGGATGAACACTGAAGCTTTCTTT. This sequence encodes CASSSRDRGMNTEAFF.

The chain joins TRBV7-6 to TRBJ2-3, with 12 bases that match TRBD2. Losses at the gene ends were 5 bases for V and 2 bases for J; bases not matched to a gene: 5. The CDR3 extends over 16 amino acids. Germline CDR1 is SGHVS and CDR2 is FNYEAQ. The CDR3 bases are TGTGCCAGCAGCCTCGGACTAGCGGGGACCACAGATACGCAGTATTTT. Translation gives CASSLGLAGTTDTQYF.

V gene TRBV7-9 combines with J gene TRBJ1-5, with TRBD1 matching over 9 bases. Germline CDR1 and CDR2: SEHNR and FQNEAQ (reference sequence). The ends lost 5 bases at V and 0 bases at J; junction bases unmatched: 14. CDR3 size: 19 residues. The CDR3 loop reads CASSPYPGQGGISNQPQHF. In DNA, the CDR3 is TGTGCCAGCAGCCCATACCCGGGACAGGGAGGTATTAGCAATCAGCCCCAGCATTTT.

In nucleotides, the CDR3 is TGTGCCAGCAGTGCCTCCACGGATGAAAAACTGTTTTTT. Translating it yields CASSASTDEKLFF. The gene calls are TRBV7-9 and TRBJ1-4, with D hard to call. Germline V lookup: CDR1 SEHNR, CDR2 FQNEAQ (reference sequence). This CDR3 has 13 amino acids. The germline V and J ends were trimmed by 6 bases and 6 bases, with 11 bases remaining between them.

The chain has TRBV3-1 (or the pseudogene TRBV3-2) and TRBJ1-2; 8 bases are a match to TRBD1. Germline loops: CDR1 LGHDT, CDR2 YNNKEL (reference sequence). The CDR3 spans 16 residues. V shed 0 bases, J shed 8 bases, and the junction held 11 bases outside the gene matches. The CDR3 DNA is TGTGCCAGCAGCCAAGATTGGGGGACCGGGACAGGCGGCTACACCTTC. It is translated as CASSQDWGTGTGGYTF.

The rearrangement links TRBV4-3 to TRBJ1-4; 9 bases map to TRBD1. Germline V CDR1 and CDR2: LGHNA, YSLEER. CDR3 length equals 15 residues. The V and J ends lost 3 bases and 8 bases, in that order; junction bases with no gene match: 7. The CDR3: CASSQYRGRGEKLFF. CDR3 DNA: TGCGCCAGCAGCCAGTACAGGGGGCGCGGGGAAAAACTGTTTTTT.

This clone was picked up one time. The chain combines TRBV5-1 with TRBJ1-2, with D possibly TRBD1 on 5 matching bases. Trimming removed 0 bases from V and 8 bases from J, with 11 bases in between. CDR1 is SGHRS and CDR2 is YFSETQ in the germline V gene. The CDR3 runs to 13 residues. CDR3 in amino acids: CASSLARVEGYTF. Here the CDR3 DNA reads TGCGCCAGCAGCTTGGCCAGGGTAGAAGGCTACACCTTC.

The chain combines TRBV25-1 with TRBJ1-1, with D unclear. Germline-derived CDR1 and CDR2 are MGHDK and SYGVNS. V lost 10 bases and J 0 bases, leaving 6 bases between the germline ends. The CDR3 runs 11 residues. The CDR3 DNA follows: TGTGCCACGACAATGAACACTGAAGCTTTCTTT. It yields the protein CATTMNTEAFF.